This entry concerns a single T cell receptor beta chain. Its antigen is unidentified. Each CDR3 protein gets one entry after TCRdb re-called the reads with MiXCR. The table lists 400,000 to 550,000 distinct CDR3 sequences, about 11% of them singletons. This specimen belongs to a study of T cell repertoires in cytomegalovirus infection. Study information: Public TCR beta signatures provided an indication of both CMV infection and a matching HLA type.

V was pared by 6 bases and J by 3 bases, with 11 bases between. From germline, CDR1 is SEHNR and CDR2 FQNEAQ (reference sequence). The CDR3 runs 13 residues. Study-level results: HLA-C-restricted CMV-specific TCR beta clonotypes prevailed in the ex vivo response. Using cumulative public TCR beta family frequency, the authors identified those who carried CMV together with the relevant HLA.

The chain has TRBV7-9 and TRBJ2-5; D is possibly TRBD1 or TRBD2 (5 bases each). The sequence came from a human donor in good health (CMV status not recorded). Some clones in this sample may be carry-over from other donors' samples. The specimen sequenced was PBMCs. For the CDR3, the DNA is TGTGCCAGCAGATCGGGACGGGAAGAGACCCAGTACTTC. It translates to CASRSGREETQYF.